This passage covers 5 T cell receptor beta chains from one sample sequenced in a study of T cells after yellow fever vaccination. TCRdb fed the 5' RACE reads into MiXCR, producing one record per CDR3 protein. The sample has 250,000 or so distinct CDR3 sequences; about 3.5% are singletons. The material sequenced was PBMCs, taken 15 days after the yellow fever booster vaccination. The origin of the receptors is a young man who received the YFV17D yellow fever vaccine.

As concerns this clonotype: This sequence may be a read error, since a much larger clone differs from it by one base. The chain carries TRBV6-5 and TRBJ2-1; no reliable D call. V shed 0 bases and J shed 4 bases, with 7 bases lying between them. CDR3 length: 14 amino acids. Germline V gene data show CDR1 as MNHEY and CDR2 as SVGAGI. The chain's CDR3 is CASSYSLRYNEQFF. The CDR3 nucleotides read TGTGCCAGCAGTTACTCTCTGAGATACAATGAGCAGTTCTTC.

This clonotype was seen ten or more times. This sequence joins TRBV7-3 and TRBJ1-6; the D gene is possibly TRBD1 (6 bases). The length of the CDR3 is 14 residues. Germline values: CDR1 SGHTA, CDR2 FQGTGA. The V end lost 2 bases, the J end lost 8 bases, and 10 bases lay between the germline ends. The CDR3 sequence is CASSLQGIYSPLHF. The CDR3 nucleotides are TGTGCCAGCAGCTTACAGGGGATCTATTCACCCCTCCACTTT.

This clonotype occurred many times. The V call is TRBV12-3 or TRBV12-4, the J call TRBJ1-5; D is perhaps TRBD1 (5 bases). The CDR3 covers 15 residues. V was cut by 7 bases and J by 6 bases, with 19 bases left in between. The CDR3 nucleotides read TGTGCCAGCACCCTCGGCGGGGCGCGAGGTCAGCCCCAGCATTTT. Residues: CASTLGGARGQPQHF.

In this sample, this clonotype turned up many times. The chain couples TRBV7-9 to TRBJ2-1; TRBD2 matches 13 bases. V lost 8 bases, J lost 8 bases, and 15 bases stayed unmatched. This CDR3 has 17 residues. Germline V gene lookup returns CDR1 SEHNR and CDR2 FQNEAQ (reference sequence). DNA for the CDR3: TGTGCCAGCCTCCCGTTATTGACTAGCGGGGGGATTGATGAGCAGTTCTTC. It codes for CASLPLLTSGGIDEQFF.

This clonotype was seen at least ten times. The chain carries TRBV5-1 and TRBJ2-1; no clear D. The length of the CDR3 is 15 residues. The V and J ends lost 2 bases and 0 bases respectively, with 9 bases between them. Per germline, CDR1 SGHRS and CDR2 YFSETQ. CDR3 nucleotide sequence: TGCGCCAGCAGCTTCTCTCTGAGCTCCTACAATGAGCAGTTCTTC. It specifies CASSFSLSSYNEQFF. The complete variable domain, with remaining parts taken from reference TRBV5-1 and TRBJ2-1, reads KAGVTQTPRYLIKTRGQQVTLSCSPISGHRSVSWYQQTPGQGLQFLFEYFSETQRNKGNFPGRFSGRQFSNSRSEMNVSTLELGDSALYLCASSFSLSSYNEQFFGPGTRLTVL.